This TCR beta chain was retrieved from a study of blood T cell repertoires in COVID-19. Study information: Specimens from acute and convalescent COVID-19 originated in the United States, Italy and Spain. Sample material is recorded as cDNA or gDNA derived from T cells, B-cell-depleted T cells, or PBMCs.

Participants' reported clinical history set cohort assignment. In the authors' methods: Reference gene primer amplification gave nucleated cell count estimates. Generated by immunoSEQ multiplex PCR, the TCRdb table keeps only in-frame clones and is missing some. V and J calls and clone size are given by that table; D and trimming were obtained from the DNA. Here the sample spans some 490,000 clones, roughly nine tenths being singletons. Trimming took 0 bases from V and 4 from J; bases not matched to a gene: 9. This CDR3 comprises 17 residues. CDR1 and CDR2 (germline): MGHRA, YSYEKL. The rearrangement joins TRBV4-1 to TRBJ2-3; 8 nucleotides agree with TRBD1. This TCR was sampled from a woman aged 55-70 years who had recovered from COVID-19. The source material was PBMCs or T cells enriched from blood (not recorded which). CDR3 region: CASSQDRSGGFADTQYF. CDR3 nucleotides: TGCGCCAGCAGCCAAGATCGGTCAGGGGGCTTCGCAGATACGCAGTATTTT.